Listed below are T cell receptor beta chains from one sample, sequenced in a study of blood T cell repertoires in COVID-19. Only in-frame clones appear in the TCRdb table, and some are missing; sequencing was by immunoSEQ multiplex PCR. The sample holds roughly 60,000 clones, around 87% seen once. The sample was peripheral blood. The receptors derive from a man between 65 and 85 years old with acute or convalescent COVID-19. The CDR3 runs from the conserved cysteine through the conserved F or W.

>TRBJ1-3|TRBV2
CASGGQGVMDTIYF
>TRBJ2-3|TRBV7-9
CASSYGSSGTDTQYF
>TRBJ1-5|TRBV4-1
CASSQDAGSSNQPQHF
>TRBJ2-3|TRBV7-8
CASSLRASGGVGTDTQYF
>TRBJ2-3|TRBV5-4
CASSLAGGSADTQYF
>TRBJ2-7|TRBV27
CASSPDRVYEQYF
>TRBJ2-5|TRBV7-7
CASSPEANSRGETQYF
>TRBJ1-3|TRBV6-1
CASIWEYTSGNTIYF
>TRBJ1-6|TRBV2
CASSYQDRVNSPLHF
>TRBJ2-6|TRBV19
CASSSRSGANVLTF
>TRBJ2-1|TRBV24-1
CATSENPPGGSYNEQFF
>TRBJ1-6|TRBV28
CASNLRDRLNSPLHF
>TRBJ2-2|TRBV7-8
CASSLRTSGRHINTGELFF
>TRBJ2-1|TRBV19
CASMRDRAYNEQFF
>TRBJ2-3|TRBV7-9
CASSPLAGGLLDTQYF
>TRBJ1-1|TRBV15
CATSRDPGVNTEAFF
>TRBJ2-5|TRBV29-1
CSAKPRTGTETQYF
>TRBJ2-1|TRBV11-1
CASSLGDRVMNEQFF
>TRBJ2-1|TRBV18
CASSQPGLAGAEQFF
>TRBJ2-1|TRBV3-1/TRBV3-2
CASSQLAGGGNEQFF
>TRBJ1-1|TRBV28
CASSSGQKETEAFF
>TRBJ2-2|TRBV2
CASSVVGGSAGGELFF
>TRBJ2-7|TRBV19
CASSPRQGTYEQYF
>TRBJ1-4|TRBV11-2
CASSLGAGTVNEKLFF
>TRBJ2-1|TRBV5-1
CASSLDPSGNNEQFF
>TRBJ2-1|TRBV2
CASKRTMYEQFF
>TRBJ1-2|TRBV28
CASSLGTYGYTF
>TRBJ1-1|TRBV4-2
CASSQNGDRGTEAFF
>TRBJ2-7|TRBV6-5
CASSPGQKYEQYF
>TRBJ1-1|TRBV6-5
CASSLTGDRTEAFF
>TRBJ1-2|TRBV10-3
CATGQGEGYTF
>TRBJ2-7|TRBV18
CASSPGLAGTIEGDSYEQYF
>TRBJ2-5|TRBV28
CASSLREIQETQYF
>TRBJ2-5|TRBV2
CASSEGLPGETQYF
>TRBJ1-2|TRBV7-8
CASSPQQGPGGYTF
>TRBJ1-5|TRBV7-8
CASSFTGSNQPQHF
>TRBJ2-7|TRBV6-6
CASSYSGQGAYEQYF
>TRBJ2-1|TRBV5-1
CASSLGLAGGNEQFF
>TRBJ2-5|TRBV3-1/TRBV3-2
CASSQGTGVQETQYF
>TRBJ2-1|TRBV18
CASSHARGSEQFF
>TRBJ2-7|TRBV5-3
CARSLDQGAQYF
>TRBJ2-7|TRBV11-3
CASSSGSIYEQYF
>TRBJ2-1|TRBV2
CASWTSGRALNEQFF
>TRBJ2-3|TRBV7-6
CASSSLAGAGVSADTQYF
>TRBJ1-2|TRBV24-1
CATSDLDRNYGYTF
>TRBJ2-3|TRBV5-1
CASFNPGLAGGMSDTQYF
>TRBJ2-4|TRBV4-2
CASSQEVTGGLYIQYF
>TRBJ1-1|TRBV6-5
CASSPRRGGTEAFF